The 3 T cell receptor beta chains reported below all come from one sample, sequenced in a study of blood T cell repertoires in COVID-19. Produced via immunoSEQ multiplex PCR; TCRdb's table is partial and in-frame only. The sample has a few hundred thousand clones, 85% seen once. Sequenced sample: peripheral blood. The receptors were sampled from a woman between 18 and 30 years old with acute or convalescent COVID-19.

The chain couples TRBV5-1 to TRBJ1-5; possible D gene TRBD1, 6 bases. This CDR3 contains 16 residues. V lost 1 base to trimming and J lost 0 bases, with 11 bases between them. Germline lookup yields CDR1 SGHRS and CDR2 YFSETQ. The CDR3: CASSLFGGHSNQPQHF. The DNA of the CDR3 is TGCGCCAGCAGCTTGTTTGGGGGCCATAGCAATCAGCCCCAGCATTTT.

The gene calls are TRBV27 and TRBJ2-2; 7 bases line up with TRBD2. V was pared by 5 bases and J by 7 bases, with 13 bases of the junction left unmatched. Germline CDR1 reads MNHEY; CDR2 reads SMNVEV (reference sequence). This CDR3 is built from 16 residues. This chain's CDR3 is CASSPYGGGAIGELFF. The CDR3 nucleotides read TGTGCCAGCAGTCCTTATGGCGGGGGAGCGATCGGGGAGCTGTTTTTT.

V is TRBV7-2 and J is TRBJ1-3; D perhaps matches TRBD1 (6 bases). The germline V gene has CDR1 SGHTA and CDR2 FQGNSA. This CDR3 has 14 residues. The V end lost 6 bases, the J end lost 4 bases, and 13 bases lay between the germline ends. The CDR3: CASSTDSSGNTIYF. The CDR3 DNA follows: TGTGCCAGCAGTACGGACAGCAGCGGAAACACCATATATTTT.